This TCR beta chain was identified during a study of beta chain features in type 1 diabetes. Whole-study results and caveats: It was among patients, rather than healthy donors, that naive, central memory and Treg TCRB repertoires appeared more similar. Shortening that was moderate but significant affected the TCRB CDR3s of Type 1 diabetes patients in all four CD4+ subsets.

This clone was detected many times. The target antigen is unknown. The investigators reverse transcribed all of the isolated RNA, so they sequenced expressed TCRB transcripts. Here immunoSEQ multiplex PCR was the method, and the copy in TCRdb shows in-frame clones only, minus some. The table records 120,000 or so clones, around 15% of them present only once. V lost 1 base and J lost 8, with 11 bases in between. The germline V gene encodes CDR1 KGHSH and CDR2 LQKENI. The CDR3 extends over 14 amino acids. One heparinised draw, averaging about 110 mL, was taken per donor. Sorting of CD4+ naive, central memory, regulatory and stem cell-like memory cells was performed via CD45RO/CCR7/CD25/CD127/CD95/CD27.

Sequencing was performed on central memory CD4+ T cells from blood. The chain couples TRBV18 to TRBJ1-4; weak D call: TRBD1 (6 bases). This TCR was recovered from a man in his thirties or forties with type 1 diabetes. In nucleotides, the CDR3 is TGTGCCAGCTCACCACAGGGAACAGGGGAAAAACTGTTTTTT. Its protein is CASSPQGTGEKLFF.